The 28 T cell receptor beta chains below come from one sample, sequenced in a study of blood T cell repertoires in COVID-19. Assay: immunoSEQ multiplex PCR; the TCRdb copy retains only in-frame clones and omits some. Of over 120,000 clones in the sample, around 86% were seen once. Sequenced material: PBMCs or T cells enriched from blood (not recorded which). The receptors come from a man between 60 and 75 years old who had recovered from COVID-19.

This clone occurred once. The chain has TRBV20-1 and TRBJ2-1, with D possibly TRBD2 on 6 matching bases. This CDR3 spans 15 amino acids. Per the germline V gene, CDR1 is DFQATT and CDR2 is SNEGSKA (reference sequence). The V end was cut by 3 bases, the J end by 8 bases, with 20 bases between. The CDR3 sequence is CSASTSPGAGDEQFF. The CDR3 DNA follows: TGCAGTGCTAGTACTAGCCCGGGAGCTGGGGATGAGCAGTTCTTC.

Points on this clone: Its ends do not fully match the called genes, so a read error is possible. This rearrangement joins TRBV7-7 to TRBJ2-7, with 10 bases matching TRBD2. Germline-derived CDR1 and CDR2 are SSHAT and FNYEAQ (reference sequence). The CDR3 sequence is 15 residues long. CDR3 coding DNA: TGTGCTAGCAGCTTAGCCCCTAGCGGGAGAAGCGAGCAGTACTTC. Translating it yields CASSLAPSGRSEQYF. Complete variable domain (other parts from reference TRBV7-7 and TRBJ2-7): GAGVSQSPRYKVTKRGQDVTLRCDPISSHATLYWYQQALGQGPEFLTYFNYEAQPDKSGLPSDRFSAERPEGSISTLTIQRTEQRDSAMYRCASSLAPSGRSEQYFGPGTRLTVT.

The rearrangement joins TRBV27 to TRBJ1-5; D is uncertain. CDR1 MNHEY and CDR2 SMNVEV come from the germline V gene (reference sequence). Trimming took off 8 bases at V and 3 bases at J, with 17 bases between the two ends. The length of the CDR3 is 15 residues. The CDR3 sequence is CASLIGRDDNQPQHF. CDR3 nucleotides: TGTGCCAGCTTAATTGGACGGGATGACAATCAGCCCCAGCATTTT.

This sequence joins TRBV6-1 and TRBJ2-5; D is uncertain. Deletions cut 7 bases from V and 5 bases from J, with 14 bases between. The CDR3 sequence is 13 residues long. Germline lookup yields CDR1 MNHNS and CDR2 SASEGT. CDR3 DNA: TGTGCCAGCAAGTTATCATCCGGTGAGACCCAGTACTTC. Protein product: CASKLSSGETQYF.

The chain uses TRBV2 and TRBJ2-7, with 13 bases matching TRBD2. This CDR3 region has 16 residues. Looked up from germline, CDR1 is SNHLY and CDR2 is FYNNEI. Trimming at V came to 3 bases and at J to 4 bases, leaving 6 bases not matched to a gene. The CDR3 spells CASSEELAGGPYEQYF. CDR3 DNA: TGTGCCAGCAGTGAGGAACTAGCGGGAGGGCCTTACGAGCAGTACTTC. The entire variable domain, with the rest obtained from reference TRBV2 and TRBJ2-7, is as follows: EPEVTQTPSHQVTQMGQEVILRCVPISNHLYFYWYRQILGQKVEFLVSFYNNEISEKSEIFDDQFSVERPDGSNFTLKIRSTKLEDSAMYFCASSEELAGGPYEQYFGPGTRLTVT.

As regards this clone: This CDR3 is also generated by other DNA sequences in the sample. CDR3 nucleotide sequence: TGTGCCAGCGCGCCCAGCGGGAACACCGGGGAGCTGTTTTTT. It codes for CASAPSGNTGELFF. The chain is built from TRBV2 and TRBJ2-2; TRBD2 might be the D (5 bases). The CDR3 covers 14 residues. The germline gives CDR1 SNHLY, CDR2 FYNNEI. Trimming removed 8 bases from V and 1 base from J, with 11 bases in between.

This chain connects TRBV4-1 to TRBJ1-2; possibly TRBD1 for D (6 bases). Germline V gives CDR1 MGHRA, CDR2 YSYEKL. The CDR3 runs 13 residues. V was cut by 2 bases and J by 5 bases, with 9 bases left in between. The CDR3 sequence: CASSQIGTYGYTF. CDR3 in DNA: TGCGCCAGCAGCCAAATCGGGACATATGGCTACACCTTC.

The rearrangement joins TRBV3-1 (or the pseudogene TRBV3-2) to TRBJ1-2; 7 bases align to TRBD1. The length of the CDR3 is 13 residues. The trim removed 6 bases at V and 2 bases at J, leaving 3 bases unmatched. Germline-derived CDR1 and CDR2 are LGHDT and YNNKEL (reference sequence). In DNA form, the CDR3 reads TGTGCCAGCAGACCACAGGGGAACTATGGCTACACCTTC. Residues: CASRPQGNYGYTF.

The V and J genes are TRBV2 and TRBJ2-3; 11 bases match TRBD2. CDR1 is SNHLY and CDR2 is FYNNEI in the germline V gene. J gave up 2 bases and V 4 bases, and 5 bases lay outside the gene matches. The CDR3 spans 16 residues. The CDR3 nucleotides are TGTGCCAGCAGTGGTGAGGGACTAGCGGACACAGATACGCAGTATTTT. Translating it yields CASSGEGLADTDTQYF.

The J gene is TRBJ2-4, the V gene TRBV30; 9 positions match TRBD2. CDR1 is GTSNPN, CDR2 SVGIG, per germline (reference sequence). CDR3 length: 17 residues. The trim removed 2 bases at V and 6 bases at J, leaving 14 bases unmatched. Here the CDR3 reads CAWSSELAGVHGNIQYF. CDR3 sequence (DNA): TGTGCCTGGAGTTCAGAACTAGCGGGTGTTCACGGAAACATTCAGTACTTC.

The V gene is TRBV18, the J gene TRBJ1-5, with D possibly matching TRBD1 (5 bases). Germline CDR1 KGHSH, CDR2 LQKENI. This CDR3 comprises 16 residues. Between the trimmed V and J ends, which lost 4 bases and 6 bases, there was a span of 19 bases. The CDR3 sequence: CASSLGREGVGQPQHF. In DNA form, the CDR3 reads TGTGCCAGCTCACTAGGCAGGGAAGGGGTTGGTCAGCCCCAGCATTTT.

The gene calls are TRBV15 and TRBJ2-5, with D possibly being TRBD1 (6 bases). CDR3 length: 16 residues. Trimming stripped 0 bases from V and 2 bases from J, with 13 bases between. Germline V lookup: CDR1 LNHNV, CDR2 YYDKDF (reference sequence). The CDR3: CATSREKGQGQETQYF. The CDR3 nucleotides read TGTGCCACCAGCAGAGAAAAGGGGCAGGGGCAAGAGACCCAGTACTTC.

The V gene is TRBV27, the J gene TRBJ1-1; TRBD1 matches at 7 bases. The CDR3 is 16 residues long. CDR1 is MNHEY, CDR2 SMNVEV, per germline (reference sequence). Trimming removed 5 bases from V and 11 bases from J; junction bases left unmatched: 20. CDR3 coding DNA: TGTGCCAGCAGTCTTCAACCGGGACAGTTCCTTTCGGAGGCTTTCTTT. It specifies CASSLQPGQFLSEAFF.

The rearrangement joins TRBV5-4 to TRBJ2-5; TRBD2 agrees at 8 bases. Germline assignment: CDR1 SGHNT and CDR2 YYREEE (reference sequence). Trimming at V came to 3 bases and at J to 5 bases, leaving 9 bases not matched to a gene. This CDR3 is built from 15 residues. This CDR3 is CASSSTGLAKETQYF. Here the CDR3 DNA reads TGTGCCAGCAGCTCCACCGGACTAGCAAAGGAGACCCAGTACTTC. Full variable domain (rest looked up from reference TRBV5-4 and TRBJ2-5): ETGVTQSPTHLIKTRGQQVTLRCSSQSGHNTVSWYQQALGQGPQFIFQYYREEENGRGNFPPRFSGLQFPNYSSELNVNALELDDSALYLCASSSTGLAKETQYFGPGTRLLVL.

V and J are TRBV19 and TRBJ2-1; D gene unclear. This CDR3 spans 11 amino acids. The V end lost 5 bases, the J end lost 8 bases, and 7 bases lay between the germline ends. Germline V lookup: CDR1 LNHDA, CDR2 SQIVND (reference sequence). CDR3 in amino acids: CASSARYEQFF. The CDR3 DNA reads as TGTGCCAGTAGTGCTAGGTATGAGCAGTTCTTC.

The chain recombines TRBV11-2 with TRBJ2-5, with 15 bases fitting TRBD2. The CDR3 loop spans 17 amino acids. Trimming took 4 bases from V and 4 from J; bases not matched to a gene: 7. The germline CDR1 and CDR2 sequences are SGHAT and FQNNGV. As DNA, the CDR3 is TGTGCCAGCAGCTCGGGACTAGCGGGAGGAGTTTTAGAGACCCAGTACTTC. It translates to CASSSGLAGGVLETQYF.

The rearrangement uses TRBV3-1 (or the pseudogene TRBV3-2) and TRBJ2-7, with 8 nucleotides matching TRBD2. Trimming cost V 0 bases and J 6 bases; bases outside gene matches: 10. This CDR3 has 16 amino acids. CDR1 is LGHDT, CDR2 YNNKEL, per germline (reference sequence). CDR3 bases: TGTGCCAGCAGCCAAGATCCCGCGGGAGGAGGGGTCGAGCAGTACTTC. This translates into CASSQDPAGGGVEQYF.

This clone is a singleton in its sample. J is TRBJ1-5 and V is TRBV15; D not resolved. This CDR3 spans 14 amino acids. CDR1 LNHNV and CDR2 YYDKDF come from the germline V gene (reference sequence). With 0 bases removed from V and 9 bases from J, the gap between germline ends came to 12 bases. CDR3 residues: CATSREGEALPQHF. CDR3 in DNA: TGTGCCACCAGCAGAGAGGGTGAGGCCTTGCCCCAGCATTTT.

This chain connects TRBV3-1 (or the pseudogene TRBV3-2) to TRBJ1-5; TRBD1 might be the D (6 bases). CDR1 LGHDT and CDR2 YNNKEL come from the germline V gene (reference sequence). V was trimmed by 4 bases and J by 1 base, leaving 8 bases between them. The CDR3 totals 14 residues. The CDR3 nucleotides read TGTGCCAGCAGCCTTACAGGGAGCAATCAGCCCCAGCATTTT. It codes for CASSLTGSNQPQHF.

The genes are TRBV7-9 and TRBJ1-3; unclear D gene. V lost 11 bases, J lost 0 bases, and 17 bases lay in between. The CDR3 sequence is 15 residues long. The germline V gene has CDR1 SEHNR and CDR2 FQNEAQ (reference sequence). The chain's CDR3 is CAVPPRLVSGNTIYF. The CDR3 coding sequence is TGTGCCGTCCCCCCGCGGCTGGTCTCTGGAAACACCATATATTTT.

In this sample, this clone turned up a few times. V and J are TRBV5-1 and TRBJ1-2; tentatively, D is TRBD1 (6 bases). Per the germline V gene, CDR1 is SGHRS and CDR2 is YFSETQ. The CDR3 is made up of 13 amino acids. V was trimmed by 4 bases and J by 8 bases, leaving 15 bases between them. The CDR3 spells CASSPLGTGGYTF. Written as DNA, the CDR3 is TGCGCCAGCAGCCCCCTGGGAACAGGGGGCTACACCTTC. The whole variable domain, filled in from reference TRBV5-1 and TRBJ1-2, reads KAGVTQTPRYLIKTRGQQVTLSCSPISGHRSVSWYQQTPGQGLQFLFEYFSETQRNKGNFPGRFSGRQFSNSRSEMNVSTLELGDSALYLCASSPLGTGGYTFGSGTRLTVV.

The table lists this clone with a count of one. This CDR3 reads CASSQDTQSNQPQHF. The CDR3 DNA follows: TGTGCCAGCAGCCAAGATACACAAAGCAATCAGCCCCAGCATTTT. The genes are TRBV4-2 and TRBJ1-5; D remains unclear. CDR1 and CDR2 (germline): LGHNA, YNFKEQ. V was pared by 0 bases and J by 1 base, with 7 bases between. The CDR3 is made up of 15 amino acids.

The V and J genes are TRBV10-2 and TRBJ1-1; no clear D gene. V gave up 6 bases and J gave up 4 bases, with 12 bases separating them. This CDR3 is built from 13 residues. From germline, CDR1 is WSHSY and CDR2 SAAADI. CDR3 bases: TGCGCCAGCAGAGTCGCCCCGCGCACTGAAGCTTTCTTT. Translated: CASRVAPRTEAFF.

The CDR3 is CASSPTGGKTTEAFF. CDR3 nucleotides: TGTGCCAGCTCACCAACAGGGGGCAAGACCACTGAAGCTTTCTTT. The chain joins TRBV18 to TRBJ1-1, with 9 bases matching TRBD1. Looked up from germline, CDR1 is KGHSH and CDR2 is LQKENI. Trimming removed 2 bases from V and 4 bases from J; junction bases left unmatched: 5. CDR3 length: 15 residues.

This rearrangement joins TRBV7-3 to TRBJ2-3; 12 bases are shared with TRBD2. There are 19 residues in the CDR3. Germline V gene data show CDR1 as SGHTA and CDR2 as FQGTGA. Trimming took 4 bases from V and 4 from J; bases not matched to a gene: 15. CDR3 nucleotide sequence: TGTGCCAGCAGCTCAACCCCCCTACTAGCGGGAGGAAGCCCAGATACGCAGTATTTT. As protein: CASSSTPLLAGGSPDTQYF.

This rearrangement joins TRBV9 to TRBJ2-3; a weak D match, TRBD2 (7 bases). The CDR3 sequence is 16 residues long. Trimming left V 3 bases short and J 3 bases short, with 17 bases between. Germline V CDR1 and CDR2: SGDLS, YYNGEE. Written as DNA, the CDR3 is TGTGCCAGCAGCGACCGGGTTAAGGGGGGGACAGATACGCAGTATTTT. This encodes CASSDRVKGGTDTQYF.

The rearrangement joins TRBV5-6 to TRBJ2-7, with TRBD1 identical over 7 bases. CDR1 and CDR2 from the germline V gene are SGHDT and YYEEEE. This CDR3 comprises 14 residues. V shed 1 base, J shed 2 bases, and the junction held 3 bases outside the gene matches. Here the CDR3 reads CASSLLQGTYEQYF. DNA of the CDR3: TGTGCCAGCAGCTTGTTACAGGGGACCTACGAGCAGTACTTC.

J is TRBJ1-5 and V is TRBV28; no definite D call. CDR1 and CDR2 (germline): MDHEN, SYDVKM. This CDR3 region has 15 residues. V lost 8 bases and J 6 bases, leaving 20 bases between the germline ends. CDR3 nucleotide sequence: TGTGCCAGCCTTCAGGTAACCTCCTTGGGTCAGCCCCAGCATTTT. It yields the protein CASLQVTSLGQPQHF.